These 19 T cell receptor beta chains were all obtained from the same sample, sequenced in a study of T cell responses to AZD1222 COVID-19 vaccine. Only in-frame clones appear in the TCRdb table, and some are missing; sequencing was by immunoSEQ multiplex PCR. Of over 90,000 clones listed, roughly 87% were seen once; the top ten hold about 5%. The sample here was peripheral blood, taken on day 0 of AZD1222 vaccination. These receptors all stem from an adult in good health.

V usage is TRBV9 and J usage is TRBJ1-1; 8 bases match TRBD1. The germline V gene encodes CDR1 SGDLS and CDR2 YYNGEE. Trimming removed 4 bases from V and 4 bases from J; junction bases left unmatched: 9. The CDR3 sequence is 15 residues long. The CDR3 DNA reads TGTGCCAGCAGCATCGAACAGGGGGTAGGCACTGAAGCTTTCTTT. Protein product: CASSIEQGVGTEAFF.

This chain links TRBV5-6 with TRBJ2-7, with TRBD2 as a possible D gene (5 bases). CDR3 length equals 13 residues. Trimming pared 2 bases from V and 3 bases from J, leaving 9 bases between. Germline V gene sequence: CDR1 SGHDT, CDR2 YYEEEE. Here the CDR3 reads CASSFSGYYEQYF. The CDR3 DNA follows: TGTGCCAGCAGCTTCTCGGGATACTACGAGCAGTACTTC. Full variable domain (rest looked up from reference TRBV5-6 and TRBJ2-7): DAGVTQSPTHLIKTRGQQVTLRCSPKSGHDTVSWYQQALGQGPQFIFQYYEEEERQRGNFPDRFSGHQFPNYSSELNVNALLLGDSALYLCASSFSGYYEQYFGPGTRLTVT.

The chain is built from TRBV12-3 or TRBV12-4 and TRBJ2-7; D unclear. V was trimmed by 2 bases and J by 6 bases, leaving 5 bases between them. This CDR3 comprises 11 residues. CDR3 DNA: TGTGCCAGCAGTTTAAATCTCGAGCAGTACTTC. Encoded protein: CASSLNLEQYF.

The chain joins TRBV3-1 (or the pseudogene TRBV3-2) to TRBJ2-1, with D hard to call. The CDR3 is made up of 16 amino acids. The V end was cut by 4 bases, the J end by 3 bases, with 16 bases between. CDR1 is LGHDT and CDR2 is YNNKEL in the germline V gene (reference sequence). CDR3 amino acids: CASSPKSSHLYNEQFF. CDR3 DNA sequence: TGTGCCAGCAGCCCCAAATCGTCCCACCTCTACAATGAGCAGTTCTTC.

The J gene is TRBJ2-7, the V gene TRBV10-2; TRBD2 matches 8 bases. Per the germline V gene, CDR1 is WSHSY and CDR2 is SAAADI. V lost 6 bases to trimming and J lost 2 bases; unmatched junction nucleotides: 6. The CDR3 length is 14 residues. The CDR3 region is CASRTGGAPYEQYF. The DNA for the CDR3 is TGCGCCAGCAGAACCGGGGGGGCCCCCTACGAGCAGTACTTC.

The rearrangement uses TRBV9 and TRBJ1-2; D unclear. The CDR3 contains 13 residues. With 4 bases removed from V and 6 bases from J, the gap between germline ends came to 13 bases. Germline assignment: CDR1 SGDLS and CDR2 YYNGEE. CDR3 DNA: TGTGCCAGCAGCCCCAGGCCCAACGATGGCTACACCTTC. Protein: CASSPRPNDGYTF.

The chain combines TRBV4-2 with TRBJ2-3; possibly TRBD1 for D (5 bases). CDR3 size: 16 residues. V lost 1 base and J 0 bases, leaving 11 bases between the germline ends. Looked up from germline, CDR1 is LGHNA and CDR2 is YNFKEQ. In DNA, the CDR3 is TGTGCCAGCAGCCAAGCGACAGACACTAGCACAGATACGCAGTATTTT. Protein: CASSQATDTSTDTQYF.

The rearrangement uses TRBV5-4 and TRBJ2-7, with D perhaps matching TRBD1 (5 bases). This CDR3 is 12 amino acids long. Germline V gene lookup returns CDR1 SGHNT and CDR2 YYREEE (reference sequence). The V end lost 3 bases, the J end lost 7 bases, and 11 bases lay between the germline ends. The CDR3 region has the DNA TGTGCCAGCAGCTGGGATTCAGGGGAGCAGTACTTC. It is translated as CASSWDSGEQYF.

V and J are TRBV4-2 and TRBJ1-4, with TRBD1 matching 7 bases. The CDR3 is 13 residues long. V shed 1 base, J shed 8 bases, and the junction held 1 base outside the gene matches. Germline V CDR1 and CDR2: LGHNA, YNFKEQ. The CDR3 region is CASSQGDSEKLFF. DNA of the CDR3: TGTGCCAGCAGCCAAGGGGACAGCGAAAAACTGTTTTTT.

The rearrangement uses TRBV11-3 and TRBJ1-1; D unresolved. V lost 1 base to trimming and J lost 2 bases, with 5 bases between them. The germline CDR1 and CDR2 sequences are SGHNT and YENEEA. This CDR3 comprises 13 residues. This CDR3 reads CASSLVRNTEAFF. CDR3 DNA sequence: TGTGCCAGCAGCTTAGTCAGAAACACTGAAGCTTTCTTT. The full variable domain, with the rest looked up from reference TRBV11-3 and TRBJ1-1, is EAGVVQSPRYKIIEKKQPVAFWCNPISGHNTLYWYLQNLGQGPELLIRYENEEAVDDSQLPKDRFSAERLKGVDSTLKIQPAELGDSAVYLCASSLVRNTEAFFGQGTRLTVV.

Comments on this clone: The sample carries other DNA sequences with the same CDR3. The genes are TRBV2 and TRBJ2-7, with 7 positions matching TRBD1. Unmatched junction bases numbered 1, after V lost 5 bases and J lost 3 bases. CDR1 and CDR2 (germline): SNHLY, FYNNEI. The CDR3 totals 12 residues. The CDR3 loop is CASSRDSYEQYF. The CDR3 coding sequence is TGTGCCAGCAGTAGGGACAGCTACGAGCAGTACTTC.

The chain joins TRBV7-6 to TRBJ1-1; 7 nucleotides match TRBD1. Germline lookup yields CDR1 SGHVS and CDR2 FNYEAQ. J was trimmed by 0 bases and V by 5 bases; bases with no gene match: 3. CDR3 length equals 14 residues. The CDR3 DNA is TGTGCCAGCAGCACGGGACAGCTGAACACTGAAGCTTTCTTT. Protein sequence: CASSTGQLNTEAFF.

The chain recombines TRBV6-5 with TRBJ1-2; 8 positions match TRBD1. There are 15 residues in the CDR3. Germline V gene data show CDR1 as MNHEY and CDR2 as SVGAGI. J lost 8 bases, V lost 6 bases, and 14 bases had no gene match. DNA for the CDR3: TGTGCCAGCAGCTCATCCGGGACAGGAATGTTCGGCTACACCTTC. The encoded protein is CASSSSGTGMFGYTF.

The chain recombines TRBV7-9 with TRBJ1-6, with D unclear. Trimming shortened V by 5 bases and J by 7 bases, and 9 bases separated the two germline ends. CDR1 is SEHNR and CDR2 is FQNEAQ in the germline V gene (reference sequence). This CDR3 region has 13 residues. The CDR3 coding sequence is TGTGCCAGCAGCCCCCGACTGAATTCACCCCTCCACTTT. The encoded protein is CASSPRLNSPLHF.

J is TRBJ2-7 and V is TRBV7-9; D tentatively reads TRBD1 or TRBD2 (5 bases each). The CDR3 consists of 15 residues. Germline CDR1 and CDR2: SEHNR and FQNEAQ (reference sequence). V lost 3 bases and J lost 2, with 14 bases in between. DNA for the CDR3: TGTGCCAGCAGCTTGTCGGCAGGGAGCGCCTACGAGCAGTACTTC. Translating it yields CASSLSAGSAYEQYF.

This chain connects TRBV29-1 to TRBJ1-1; no definite D call. The CDR3 extends over 12 amino acids. The V end was cut by 7 bases, the J end by 2 bases, with 11 bases between. Germline CDR1 SQVTM, CDR2 ANQGSEA. CDR3 amino acids: CSARTGNTEAFF. The CDR3 DNA reads TGCAGCGCCCGGACGGGCAACACTGAAGCTTTCTTT.

The chain employs TRBV9 and TRBJ1-2, with D unresolved. V lost 0 bases to trimming and J lost 6 bases, with 18 bases between them. Germline lookup yields CDR1 SGDLS and CDR2 YYNGEE. The CDR3 runs to 16 residues. This CDR3 is CASSVGRRDFANGYTF. CDR3 nucleotide sequence: TGTGCCAGCAGCGTAGGTAGGCGTGATTTCGCCAATGGCTACACCTTC. The full variable domain, its missing parts supplied by reference TRBV9 and TRBJ1-2, is DSGVTQTPKHLITATGQRVTLRCSPRSGDLSVYWYQQSLDQGLQFLIQYYNGEERAKGNILERFSAQQFPDLHSELNLSSLELGDSALYFCASSVGRRDFANGYTFGSGTRLTVV.

The chain carries TRBV5-4 and TRBJ2-5; D is perhaps TRBD2 (6 bases). With 0 bases removed from V and 6 bases from J, the gap between germline ends came to 15 bases. The germline CDR1 and CDR2 sequences are SGHNT and YYREEE (reference sequence). The CDR3 is 15 residues long. The CDR3 loop is CASSLVGDRGKTQYF. The DNA for the CDR3 is TGTGCCAGCAGCTTGGTAGGGGACCGGGGGAAGACCCAGTACTTC. The full variable domain, in which reference TRBV5-4 and TRBJ2-5 provide the parts outside the CDR3, is ETGVTQSPTHLIKTRGQQVTLRCSSQSGHNTVSWYQQALGQGPQFIFQYYREEENGRGNFPPRFSGLQFPNYSSELNVNALELDDSALYLCASSLVGDRGKTQYFGPGTRLLVL.

This sequence joins TRBV4-3 and TRBJ1-4; 7 nucleotides line up with TRBD1. Looked up from germline, CDR1 is LGHNA and CDR2 is YSLEER. The CDR3 loop spans 17 amino acids. With 0 bases clipped from V and 8 bases from J, the junction kept 12 bases outside the gene matches. The CDR3 here is CASSQDNRGAGREKLFF. CDR3 bases: TGCGCCAGCAGCCAAGACAACAGGGGCGCGGGACGGGAAAAACTGTTTTTT.